Below are 31 T cell receptor beta chains sequenced from a single sample in a study of T cell responses to AZD1222 COVID-19 vaccine. The assay was immunoSEQ multiplex PCR, and TCRdb's table has in-frame clones only and misses some. The sample has about 160,000 clones, approximately 92% seen once. Sequencing was performed on peripheral blood, taken 28 days after the second AZD1222 dose. These receptors were taken from an adult who received the AZD1222 COVID-19 vaccine.

This clone turned up a few times. The sample holds other DNA sequences that translate to the same CDR3. This chain uses TRBV19 with TRBJ2-1; no firm D call. Germline V CDR1 and CDR2: LNHDA, SQIVND (reference sequence). Deletions cut 5 bases from V and 4 bases from J, with 6 bases between. The CDR3 spans 12 residues. The CDR3, as DNA: TGTGCCAGTAGTCTTTCGTACAATGAGCAGTTCTTC. Encoded protein: CASSLSYNEQFF.

Points on this clone: The same CDR3 arises from other DNA sequences in this sample as well. The chain uses TRBV2 and TRBJ2-7, with no clear D. CDR3 length: 10 residues. V lost 6 bases, J lost 4 bases, and 4 bases lay in between. Germline-derived CDR1 and CDR2 are SNHLY and FYNNEI. The CDR3 sequence: CASRGYEQYF. DNA for the CDR3: TGTGCCAGCAGGGGGTACGAGCAGTACTTC.

This clone came up once. The rearrangement links TRBV29-1 to TRBJ2-5; a possible D gene is TRBD1 (8 bases). The CDR3 has 18 residues. In germline, CDR1 is SQVTM, CDR2 ANQGSEA. V lost 3 bases and J 1 base, leaving 24 bases between the germline ends. For the CDR3, the DNA is TGCAGCGTTGACGGCATCATGGACAGGGAGGGTCCCCAAGAGACCCAGTACTTC. Protein: CSVDGIMDREGPQETQYF.

This clone has just one count. CDR3 sequence: CASSQGLSYQPQHF. In nucleotides, the CDR3 is TGCGCCAGCAGCCAAGGTCTCAGTTATCAGCCCCAGCATTTT. The chain employs TRBV4-1 and TRBJ1-5; D call uncertain. Germline V gene sequence: CDR1 MGHRA, CDR2 YSYEKL. The CDR3 sequence is 14 residues long. The ends were cut back, 1 base at V and 5 bases at J, with 9 bases in the middle.

The V and J genes are TRBV21-1 and TRBJ2-7; TRBD2 was called by the table and not checked on the DNA. TRBV21-1 is reported as a pseudogene. The CDR3 sequence is 16 residues long. The CDR3 DNA is TGTGCCAGCAGCAAAGCGTCACAGCTCCTCGGGGACGAGCAGTACTTC. This codes for CASSKASQLLGDEQYF.

The chain links TRBV19 to TRBJ2-7; TRBD1 is a possible D gene (7 bases). The length of the CDR3 is 14 residues. The ends were cut back, 3 bases at V and 4 bases at J, with 13 bases in the middle. Germline V CDR1 and CDR2: LNHDA, SQIVND (reference sequence). CDR3 sequence reads: CASSIAGQSYEQYF. As DNA, the CDR3 is TGTGCCAGTAGTATCGCGGGACAGAGTTACGAGCAGTACTTC. The complete variable domain, with remaining parts taken from reference TRBV19 and TRBJ2-7, reads DGGITQSPKYLFRKEGQNVTLSCEQNLNHDAMYWYRQDPGQGLRLIYYSQIVNDFQKGDIAEGYSVSREKKESFPLTVTSAQKNPTAFYLCASSIAGQSYEQYFGPGTRLTVT.

For the CDR3, the DNA is TGCGCCAGCAGCCATCACCACAATGAGCAGTTCTTC. Translation gives CASSHHHNEQFF. The chain joins TRBV4-1 to TRBJ2-1, with no clear D. Germline CDR1 and CDR2: MGHRA and YSYEKL. CDR3 length: 12 amino acids. Trimming pared 3 bases from V and 5 bases from J, leaving 5 bases between.

V gene TRBV18 combines with J gene TRBJ1-5, with D uncertain. This CDR3 is built from 14 residues. The V end lost 6 bases, the J end lost 0 bases, and 9 bases lay between the germline ends. Germline V lookup: CDR1 KGHSH, CDR2 LQKENI. The CDR3 is CASSKGDSNQPQHF. The CDR3 nucleotides are TGTGCCAGCTCCAAGGGTGATAGCAATCAGCCCCAGCATTTT.

This chain links TRBV10-3 with TRBJ1-1; D remains unclear. The CDR3 is 12 amino acids. CDR1 and CDR2 from the germline V gene are ENHRY and SYGVKD. The germline V and J ends were trimmed by 5 bases and 7 bases, with 11 bases remaining between them. The CDR3 region is CAISPLAGEAFF. CDR3 coding DNA: TGTGCCATCAGTCCTCTGGCTGGTGAAGCTTTCTTT.

The chain links TRBV12-3 or TRBV12-4 to TRBJ2-5; D may be TRBD2 (5 bases). CDR3 length: 13 residues. The V end lost 1 base, the J end lost 9 bases, and 12 bases lay between the germline ends. The CDR3 nucleotides read TGTGCCAGCAGTTTAGGGCGGCTCGGGGCCCAGTACTTC. Translating it yields CASSLGRLGAQYF.

This sequence joins TRBV7-2 and TRBJ1-1; D unresolved. Germline V lookup: CDR1 SGHTA, CDR2 FQGNSA. V was cut by 5 bases and J by 4 bases, with 14 bases left in between. This CDR3 comprises 14 residues. The chain's CDR3 is CASSPGGLSTEAFF. The DNA of the CDR3 is TGTGCCAGCAGCCCGGGCGGCCTCTCCACTGAAGCTTTCTTT.

This clone was found once. V is TRBV27 and J is TRBJ1-3; tentative D call: TRBD1 (5 bases). Per germline, CDR1 MNHEY and CDR2 SMNVEV (reference sequence). Trimming pared 6 bases from V and 4 bases from J, leaving 10 bases between. The CDR3 totals 13 residues. CDR3 DNA: TGTGCCAGCAGATCAGGGTCCGGAAACACCATATATTTT. It specifies CASRSGSGNTIYF.

The genes are TRBV7-9 and TRBJ1-2; D is uncertain. The CDR3 covers 14 residues. V was pared by 1 base and J by 4 bases, with 10 bases between. The germline V gene encodes CDR1 SEHNR and CDR2 FQNEAQ (reference sequence). CDR3 bases: TGTGCCAGCAGCTTAGAGGGCGGAGTCTATGGCTACACCTTC. Residues: CASSLEGGVYGYTF.

V and J are TRBV13 and TRBJ2-3, with 7 bases that match TRBD1. The V and J ends lost 5 bases and 0 bases, in that order; junction bases with no gene match: 5. The CDR3 spans 15 residues. Looked up from germline, CDR1 is PRHDT and CDR2 is FYEKMQ (reference sequence). This CDR3 is CASSVRDSSTDTQYF. The DNA of the CDR3 is TGTGCCAGCAGCGTCCGGGACAGTAGCACAGATACGCAGTATTTT.

The chain joins TRBV5-1 to TRBJ2-7, with D hard to call. Germline CDR1 SGHRS, CDR2 YFSETQ. This CDR3 region has 11 residues. Trimming removed 5 bases at V and 7 bases at J, with 10 bases between. For the CDR3, the DNA is TGCGCCAGCAGTGATACGAGGGAGCAGTACTTC. Its protein product is CASSDTREQYF.

The gene calls are TRBV11-2 and TRBJ1-6, with D possibly matching TRBD1 (5 bases). V was pared by 3 bases and J by 4 bases, with 13 bases between. CDR1 and CDR2 (germline): SGHAT, FQNNGV. The CDR3 is made up of 16 amino acids. The chain's CDR3 is CASSLGRGNYNSPLHF. The CDR3 bases are TGTGCCAGCAGCTTGGGGCGGGGGAATTATAATTCACCCCTCCACTTT.

CDR3 bases: TGTGCCTGGCTTCCGATAGGGACTAGCTACTGGGAGCAGTACTTC. It codes for CAWLPIGTSYWEQYF. The rearrangement uses TRBV30 and TRBJ2-7, with 9 positions matching TRBD2. The CDR3 covers 15 residues. CDR1 and CDR2 (germline): GTSNPN, SVGIG (reference sequence). The V and J ends lost 5 bases and 7 bases, in that order; junction bases with no gene match: 15.

V gene TRBV7-2 combines with J gene TRBJ1-1; D uncertain. Trimming cost V 6 bases and J 6 bases, with 17 bases left between them. CDR1 is SGHTA, CDR2 FQGNSA, per germline. The CDR3 loop spans 14 amino acids. The CDR3 is CASRAPGRVPEAFF. The DNA for the CDR3 is TGTGCCAGCAGGGCCCCGGGGAGGGTCCCTGAAGCTTTCTTT.

In nucleotides, the CDR3 is TGTGCCAGCAGCGACAGAGCTTTCGGAGAAAAACTGTTTTTT. Encoded protein: CASSDRAFGEKLFF. The rearrangement joins TRBV25-1 to TRBJ1-4; possibly TRBD1 for D (5 bases). V was trimmed by 6 bases and J by 8 bases, leaving 16 bases between them. The CDR3 runs 14 residues. Germline values: CDR1 MGHDK, CDR2 SYGVNS.

The chain has TRBV19 and TRBJ2-2; maybe TRBD2 (6 bases). Trimming pared 6 bases from V and 0 bases from J, leaving 8 bases between. This CDR3 has 14 amino acids. From germline, CDR1 is LNHDA and CDR2 SQIVND (reference sequence). This CDR3 reads CASRGTSNTGELFF. Here the CDR3 DNA reads TGTGCCAGTAGGGGGACTTCGAACACCGGGGAGCTGTTTTTT.

J is TRBJ1-2 and V is TRBV5-6; 10 bases fit TRBD1. Looked up from germline, CDR1 is SGHDT and CDR2 is YYEEEE. This CDR3 has 16 residues. V shed 5 bases, J shed 3 bases, and the junction held 10 bases outside the gene matches. This CDR3 reads CASSPGQGEQHYGYTF. The CDR3 region has the DNA TGTGCCAGCAGTCCAGGACAGGGGGAACAACACTATGGCTACACCTTC.

The rearrangement uses TRBV6-2 or TRBV6-3 and TRBJ1-6; 11 positions match TRBD1. CDR1 and CDR2 (germline): MNHEY, SVGEGT. The CDR3 is 17 residues long. The junction had 5 bases not matched to a gene; V was cut back by 0 bases and J by 7 bases. CDR3 in amino acids: CASSYSGQGDSNSPLHF. Written as DNA, the CDR3 is TGTGCCAGCAGTTACTCGGGACAGGGGGACTCAAATTCACCCCTCCACTTT.

In this sample, this clone turned up once. This sequence joins TRBV5-1 and TRBJ1-3, with D maybe TRBD1 (5 bases). V shed 0 bases and J shed 0 bases, with 13 bases lying between them. The CDR3 consists of 17 residues. Germline CDR1 SGHRS, CDR2 YFSETQ. The CDR3 region is CASSLGITGDSGNTIYF. The DNA of the CDR3 is TGCGCCAGCAGCTTGGGGATAACAGGAGACTCTGGAAACACCATATATTTT.

This clone was counted once. As DNA, the CDR3 is TGTGCCAGCAGCCTCTCGGGGATAACGAACACTGAAGCTTTCTTT. It codes for CASSLSGITNTEAFF. The chain is built from TRBV27 and TRBJ1-1; unclear D gene. The germline V and J ends were trimmed by 6 bases and 1 base, with 15 bases remaining between them. The CDR3 sequence is 15 residues long. The germline V gene encodes CDR1 MNHEY and CDR2 SMNVEV (reference sequence).

The chain uses TRBV5-1 and TRBJ2-3, with 8 bases identical to TRBD2. From germline, CDR1 is SGHRS and CDR2 YFSETQ. V shed 4 bases, J shed 0 bases, and the junction held 1 base outside the gene matches. The CDR3 covers 14 residues. The CDR3, as DNA: TGCGCCAGCAGCACTAGCGGAAGCACAGATACGCAGTATTTT. Translating it yields CASSTSGSTDTQYF.

The chain links TRBV21-1 to TRBJ1-5; TRBD1, the table's D call, was not compared with the DNA. TRBV21-1 counts as a pseudogene. The CDR3 is made up of 18 amino acids. Here the CDR3 DNA reads TGTGCCAGCAGCAAAGACCACCCGGGACAGGTGGGCAATCAGCCCCAGCATTTT. This gives the protein CASSKDHPGQVGNQPQHF.

The rearrangement joins TRBV5-5 to TRBJ1-4; D is undetermined. Trimming took off 4 bases at V and 8 bases at J, with 9 bases between the two ends. The germline gives CDR1 SGHKS, CDR2 YYEKEE (reference sequence). The CDR3 is 12 residues long. The CDR3 loop is CASSPPGEKLFF. CDR3 in DNA: TGTGCCAGCAGCCCGCCGGGGGAAAAACTGTTTTTT. Variable domain in full (rest from reference TRBV5-5 and TRBJ1-4): DAGVTQSPTHLIKTRGQQVTLRCSPISGHKSVSWYQQVLGQGPQFIFQYYEKEERGRGNFPDRFSARQFPNYSSELNVNALLLGDSALYLCASSPPGEKLFFGSGTQLSVL.

The chain carries TRBV27 and TRBJ1-6; D remains unclear. Trimming removed 5 bases at V and 0 bases at J, with 2 bases between. Germline-derived CDR1 and CDR2 are MNHEY and SMNVEV (reference sequence). CDR3 length: 13 residues. The CDR3 sequence is CASSRSYNSPLHF. In DNA, the CDR3 is TGTGCCAGCAGTCGCTCCTATAATTCACCCCTCCACTTT.

The chain links TRBV27 to TRBJ1-2; the match to TRBD1 covers 9 bases. With 6 bases clipped from V and 4 bases from J, the junction kept 0 bases outside the gene matches. This CDR3 comprises 12 residues. CDR1 MNHEY and CDR2 SMNVEV come from the germline V gene (reference sequence). The CDR3 protein is CASRTGGYGYTF. DNA for the CDR3: TGTGCCAGCAGGACAGGGGGCTATGGCTACACCTTC.

This clone turned up a few times. The genes are TRBV11-2 and TRBJ1-3; TRBD1 is a possible D gene (5 bases). The CDR3 spans 14 residues. Germline V gene data show CDR1 as SGHAT and CDR2 as FQNNGV. The V and J ends lost 8 bases and 4 bases respectively, with 15 bases between them. The CDR3 DNA reads TGTGCCAGCGGCCTCTGGGGGATGGGAAACACCATATATTTT. This sequence encodes CASGLWGMGNTIYF.

This chain joins TRBV30 and TRBJ1-1; tentative D call: TRBD1 (5 bases). Looked up from germline, CDR1 is GTSNPN and CDR2 is SVGIG (reference sequence). The CDR3 consists of 13 residues. Trimming removed 3 bases from V and 3 bases from J, with 11 bases in between. As DNA, the CDR3 is TGTGCCTGGAGCCCCCGCAGGGACACTGAAGCTTTCTTT. As protein: CAWSPRRDTEAFF.